This T cell receptor (beta chain) was retrieved from a study of shared clonotypes between healthy human individuals. Study-level information: Each donor's CD8 memory used one plate, CD8 naive two, each CD4 subset three. Study-wide results and caveats: Roughly 5% of naive CD4 clonotypes were common to several donors.

Concerning this clone itself: Antigen unknown.

Per the authors' pipeline: For the immunoSEQ data, sequences were junction-only without quality scores, so filtering differed. Profiling relied on immunoSEQ multiplex PCR, and the TCRdb table lists in-frame clones only, not all of them. V and J calls and clone size come straight from that table; D and trimming were deduced from the DNA. The profile shows over a million clones, 98% of them singletons. Germline assignment: CDR1 SGHRS and CDR2 YFSETQ. The length of the CDR3 is 15 residues. V was clipped by 0 bases and J by 3 bases, with 12 bases between them. The V and J genes are TRBV5-1 and TRBJ1-1, with TRBD1 as a possible D gene (6 bases). The TCR was taken from a man aged 25 to 45 in good health. Sequencing was carried out using naive CD4+ T cells sorted from blood. Documented subset: CD45RA+ positively selected. CDR3 sequence reads: CASSLVIRGDTEAFF. CDR3 DNA sequence: TGCGCCAGCAGCTTGGTAATCAGGGGAGACACTGAAGCTTTCTTT.